The 13 T cell receptor beta chains presented below share a single source sample, sequenced in a study of shared clonotypes between healthy human individuals. The data were produced by immunoSEQ multiplex PCR, yet TCRdb's version contains in-frame clones alone and is incomplete. The sample holds under 350,000 clones, about nine tenths seen once. Sequencing input: memory CD8+ T cells sorted from blood. Subset defined: CD45RO+ cells pooled with CCR7-negative TemRA cells. These TCRs come from a young man in good health.

This chain links TRBV30 with TRBJ2-7; the D gene is possibly TRBD1 (7 bases). The CDR3 is 15 residues long. Germline V gene lookup returns CDR1 GTSNPN and CDR2 SVGIG (reference sequence). Trimming removed 3 bases from V and 4 bases from J, with 19 bases in between. The CDR3 region is CAWRKPRDSYYEQYF. The CDR3 DNA reads TGTGCCTGGAGGAAACCGCGGGACAGCTATTACGAGCAGTACTTC.

V usage is TRBV14 and J usage is TRBJ2-7; unclear D gene. This CDR3 is 12 amino acids long. Per germline, CDR1 SGHDN and CDR2 FVKESK. Trimming stripped 4 bases from V and 5 bases from J, with 9 bases between. The CDR3 loop is CASSRVADEQYF. The DNA for the CDR3 is TGTGCCAGCAGCCGGGTTGCAGACGAGCAGTACTTC. Filled out from reference TRBV14 and TRBJ2-7, the complete variable domain reads EAGVTQFPSHSVIEKGQTVTLRCDPISGHDNLYWYRRVMGKEIKFLLHFVKESKQDESGMPNNRFLAERTGGTYSTLKVQPAELEDSGVYFCASSRVADEQYFGPGTRLTVT.

The V gene is TRBV4-3, the J gene TRBJ1-3; D is unclear. This CDR3 is built from 15 residues. Per the germline V gene, CDR1 is LGHNA and CDR2 is YSLEER. Trimming cost V 0 bases and J 0 bases, with 6 bases left between them. CDR3 in DNA: TGCGCCAGCAGCCAAGATGAGGGCTCTGGAAACACCATATATTTT. It is translated as CASSQDEGSGNTIYF.

The chain couples TRBV27 to TRBJ1-2, with D possibly matching TRBD1 (6 bases). This CDR3 has 15 amino acids. V was cut by 5 bases and J by 2 bases, with 15 bases left in between. CDR1 is MNHEY, CDR2 SMNVEV, per germline (reference sequence). The CDR3 spells CASSPYSDRNYGYTF. CDR3 nucleotide sequence: TGTGCCAGCAGTCCCTACTCGGACAGAAACTATGGCTACACCTTC.

V usage is TRBV18 and J usage is TRBJ2-7; no clear D gene. Germline lookup yields CDR1 KGHSH and CDR2 LQKENI. The CDR3 spans 12 residues. The V and J ends lost 3 bases and 3 bases respectively, with 6 bases between them. The CDR3 loop is CASSPHIYEQYF. The CDR3, as DNA: TGTGCCAGCTCACCCCATATCTACGAGCAGTACTTC.

The chain is built from TRBV30 and TRBJ2-7; TRBD1 matches 7 bases. The CDR3 covers 14 residues. Germline values: CDR1 GTSNPN, CDR2 SVGIG (reference sequence). Trimming at V came to 2 bases and at J to 1 base, leaving 5 bases not matched to a gene. CDR3 region: CAWSLMTGSYEQYF. Written as DNA, the CDR3 is TGTGCCTGGAGTTTGATGACAGGGTCCTACGAGCAGTACTTC.

V usage is TRBV5-4 and J usage is TRBJ2-2; D ambiguous. The CDR3 extends over 14 amino acids. V lost 4 bases and J lost 2, with 9 bases in between. Per the germline V gene, CDR1 is SGHNT and CDR2 is YYREEE (reference sequence). CDR3 sequence: CASSPTENTGELFF. The CDR3 DNA sequence: TGTGCCAGCAGCCCGACGGAAAACACCGGGGAGCTGTTTTTT.

This rearrangement joins TRBV6-6 to TRBJ2-5, with D hard to call. The V and J ends lost 8 bases and 5 bases respectively, with 3 bases between them. Germline assignment: CDR1 MNHNY and CDR2 SVGAGI (reference sequence). The CDR3 contains 9 residues. The CDR3 sequence: CASGETQYF. The DNA for the CDR3 is TGTGCCAGCGGCGAGACCCAGTACTTC.

The chain is built from TRBV19 and TRBJ1-2; D uncertain. The V gene lost 5 bases and the J gene lost 7 bases, with 17 bases spanning the gap. Germline lookup yields CDR1 LNHDA and CDR2 SQIVND (reference sequence). This CDR3 region has 14 residues. The CDR3 reads CASSWQNSPLGYTF. The CDR3 nucleotides are TGTGCCAGTAGTTGGCAGAACTCCCCTCTTGGCTACACCTTC.

The genes are TRBV6-1 and TRBJ2-5; 10 bases align to TRBD2. Trimming took 2 bases from V and 3 from J; bases not matched to a gene: 3. Germline-derived CDR1 and CDR2 are MNHNS and SASEGT. The CDR3 consists of 15 residues. Here the CDR3 reads CASSESGRGEETQYF. DNA for the CDR3: TGTGCCAGCAGTGAAAGCGGGAGGGGTGAAGAGACCCAGTACTTC.

The genes are TRBV18 and TRBJ1-2; D might be TRBD1 (6 bases). This CDR3 contains 12 residues. Trimming removed 2 bases from V and 7 bases from J, with 8 bases in between. Per germline, CDR1 KGHSH and CDR2 LQKENI. The CDR3 here is CASSPAGAGYTF. The CDR3 DNA follows: TGTGCCAGCTCACCAGCGGGGGCTGGCTACACCTTC.

This chain uses TRBV7-2 with TRBJ2-3; the D is unclear. Germline V gives CDR1 SGHTA, CDR2 FQGNSA. CDR3 length: 12 residues. Deletions cut 2 bases from V and 4 bases from J, with 4 bases between. CDR3 nucleotide sequence: TGTGCCAGCAGCTTAATGCCAGATACGCAGTATTTT. This sequence encodes CASSLMPDTQYF.

V and J are TRBV5-1 and TRBJ2-3, with 8 bases fitting TRBD1. V lost 4 bases and J lost 0; bases outside the gene matches: 4. The CDR3 contains 15 residues. Germline assignment: CDR1 SGHRS and CDR2 YFSETQ. The CDR3 spells CASSVDRGSTDTQYF. The CDR3 bases are TGCGCCAGCAGCGTCGACAGGGGAAGCACAGATACGCAGTATTTT. The full variable domain, in which reference TRBV5-1 and TRBJ2-3 provide the parts outside the CDR3, is KAGVTQTPRYLIKTRGQQVTLSCSPISGHRSVSWYQQTPGQGLQFLFEYFSETQRNKGNFPGRFSGRQFSNSRSEMNVSTLELGDSALYLCASSVDRGSTDTQYFGPGTRLTVL.